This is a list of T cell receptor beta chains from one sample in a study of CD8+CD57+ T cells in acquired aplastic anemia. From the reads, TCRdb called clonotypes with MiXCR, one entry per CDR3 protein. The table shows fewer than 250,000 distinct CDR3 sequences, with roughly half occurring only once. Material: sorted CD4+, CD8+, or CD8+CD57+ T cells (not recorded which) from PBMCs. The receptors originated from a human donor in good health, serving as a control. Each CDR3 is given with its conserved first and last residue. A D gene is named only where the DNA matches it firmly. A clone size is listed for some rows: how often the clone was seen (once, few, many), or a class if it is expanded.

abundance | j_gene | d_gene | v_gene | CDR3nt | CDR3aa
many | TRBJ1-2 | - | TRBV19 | TGTGCCAGTAGTATGGTCGACAGTCCCTATGGCTACACCTTC | CASSMVDSPYGYTF
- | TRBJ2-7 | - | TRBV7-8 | TGTGCCAGCAGCGTCACGGCCGGGGAGCAGTACTTC | CASSVTAGEQYF
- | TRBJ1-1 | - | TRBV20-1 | TGCAGTGCTAGTTCCCTTCGTTCGGGGGGCCGGGACACTGAAGCTTTCTTT | CSASSLRSGGRDTEAFF
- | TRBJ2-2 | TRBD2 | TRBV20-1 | TGCAGTGCTAGAAACCGGGAGGAGCTGTCTTTT | CSARNREELSF
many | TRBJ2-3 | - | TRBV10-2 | TGCGCCAGCATACGGGGGCAAGTAGGTTCAGATACGCAGTATTTT | CASIRGQVGSDTQYF
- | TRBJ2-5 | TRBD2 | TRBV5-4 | TGTGCCAGCAGGAGCGGGGGGGGAGAGACCCAGTACTTC | CASRSGGGETQYF
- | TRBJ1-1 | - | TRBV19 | TGTGCCAGTAGAACACAGGACATCACTGAAGCTTTCTTT | CASRTQDITEAFF
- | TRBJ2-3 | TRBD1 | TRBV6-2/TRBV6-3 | TGTGCCAGCAGTCGTCCCGAGACAGGGACCGATACGCAGTATTTT | CASSRPETGTDTQYF
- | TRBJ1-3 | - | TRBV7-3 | TGTGCCAGCGGCTTAAGAGCGGGGTATCTGGAAAACACCATATATTTT | CASGLRAGYLENTIYF
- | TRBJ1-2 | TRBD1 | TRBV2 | TGTGCCAGCTCCGGGACAGGGAACTATGGCTACACCTTC | CASSGTGNYGYTF
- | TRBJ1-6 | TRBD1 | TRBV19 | TGTGCCAGTAGTGCCACAGGGGGCGCTGGACTGGCGACAGGGGTAAATTCACCCCTCCACTTT | CASSATGGAGLATGVNSPLHF
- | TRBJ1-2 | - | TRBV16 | TGTGCCAGCAGCCAACTCGACGGAAGGGGGGTTTATGGCTACACCTTC | CASSQLDGRGVYGYTF
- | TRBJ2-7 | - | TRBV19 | TGTGCCAGCCAGGCCCGTTCCTACGAGCAGTACTTC | CASQARSYEQYF
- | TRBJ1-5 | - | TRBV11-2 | TGTGCCAGCAGCTTAGATGCGGGCCGAAATCAGCCCCAGCATTTT | CASSLDAGRNQPQHF
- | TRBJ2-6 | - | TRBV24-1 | TGTGCCACCAGTACGGAGGAGGACTCTGGGGCCAACGTCCTGACTTTC | CATSTEEDSGANVLTF
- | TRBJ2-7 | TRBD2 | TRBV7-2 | TGTGCCAGCAGCTTAGTTCGGGGGGGGGACGAGCAGTACTTC | CASSLVRGGDEQYF
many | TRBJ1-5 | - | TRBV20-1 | TGCAGTGCTAGTCGCGACATCAATCAGCCCCAGCATTTT | CSASRDINQPQHF
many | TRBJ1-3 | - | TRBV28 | TGTGCCAGCAGTACGGCAACTGGAAACACCATATATTTT | CASSTATGNTIYF